This entry lists 12 T cell receptor beta chains sequenced from one sample in a study of blood T cell repertoires in COVID-19. Assay used: immunoSEQ multiplex PCR; TCRdb lists only in-frame clones, some missing. The sample has roughly 260,000 clones; roughly four fifths are singletons. Sequenced: peripheral blood. The receptors come from a woman aged 70-85 years with acute or convalescent COVID-19.

The chain links TRBV6-5 to TRBJ2-4; TRBD1 matches at 7 bases. Germline loops: CDR1 MNHEY, CDR2 SVGAGI. CDR3 size: 13 residues. The V and J ends lost 6 bases and 8 bases, in that order; junction bases with no gene match: 7. CDR3 in amino acids: CASRTGSGDIQYF. CDR3 coding DNA: TGTGCCAGCAGGACAGGGTCCGGGGACATTCAGTACTTC.

This clone has a handful of counts. V and J are TRBV29-1 and TRBJ1-2; a weak D match, TRBD1 (6 bases). Trimming left V 4 bases short and J 0 bases short, with 9 bases between. Germline CDR1 SQVTM, CDR2 ANQGSEA. This CDR3 contains 13 residues. CDR3 region: CSVAQGTNYGYTF. The CDR3 DNA is TGCAGCGTTGCTCAGGGGACTAACTATGGCTACACCTTC.

The chain uses TRBV5-4 and TRBJ2-5; TRBD2 agrees at 12 bases. Per germline, CDR1 SGHNT and CDR2 YYREEE (reference sequence). The J segment lost 5 bases and the V segment lost 6 bases, leaving 11 bases of the junction unmatched. The CDR3 consists of 16 residues. CDR3 nucleotides: TGTGCCAGCACCGGCCGGACTAGCGGGGAGGTCGAGACCCAGTACTTC. Residues: CASTGRTSGEVETQYF.

The V call is TRBV28, the J call TRBJ1-2; D possibly corresponds to TRBD1 (5 bases). The V end was cut by 7 bases, the J end by 3 bases, with 15 bases between. Germline V gives CDR1 MDHEN, CDR2 SYDVKM. The CDR3 extends over 14 amino acids. CDR3 DNA sequence: TGTGCCAGCACCCCTCAAGGAGGGGACTATGGCTACACCTTC. Its translation: CASTPQGGDYGYTF.

The chain has TRBV27 and TRBJ1-1; TRBD1 is a possible D gene (6 bases). Trimming removed 7 bases from V and 1 base from J, with 16 bases in between. Germline assignment: CDR1 MNHEY and CDR2 SMNVEV (reference sequence). The CDR3 sequence is 15 residues long. CDR3 loop: CASKRGGMTNTEAFF. CDR3 in DNA: TGTGCCAGCAAAAGGGGGGGGATGACGAACACTGAAGCTTTCTTT.

The rearrangement links TRBV19 to TRBJ1-1; possible D gene TRBD1, 6 bases. The CDR3 consists of 16 residues. V was pared by 1 base and J by 6 bases, with 18 bases between. Germline V gene sequence: CDR1 LNHDA, CDR2 SQIVND (reference sequence). In DNA form, the CDR3 reads TGTGCCAGTAGTATAGGCCGTACAGGGACCCACGCTGAAGCTTTCTTT. Its translation is CASSIGRTGTHAEAFF.

The V and J genes are TRBV24-1 and TRBJ1-1; 9 positions agree with TRBD1. Germline CDR1 and CDR2: KGHDR and SFDVKD. V lost 3 bases to trimming and J lost 4 bases; unmatched junction nucleotides: 5. The CDR3 loop spans 15 amino acids. Here the CDR3 reads CATSDNRGPVTEAFF. CDR3 nucleotides: TGTGCCACCAGTGATAACAGGGGGCCGGTCACTGAAGCTTTCTTT.

This rearrangement joins TRBV9 to TRBJ1-4, with D possibly being TRBD1 (6 bases). There are 13 residues in the CDR3. Between the trimmed V and J ends, which lost 3 bases and 9 bases, there was a span of 12 bases. Germline CDR1 and CDR2: SGDLS and YYNGEE. CDR3 sequence reads: CASSGRDTKKLFF. CDR3 bases: TGTGCCAGCAGCGGCCGGGACACAAAAAAACTGTTTTTT.

V usage is TRBV3-1 (or the pseudogene TRBV3-2) and J usage is TRBJ2-1, with D perhaps matching TRBD1 (6 bases). Germline V lookup: CDR1 LGHDT, CDR2 YNNKEL (reference sequence). Trimming shortened V by 1 base and J by 7 bases, and 20 bases separated the two germline ends. The CDR3 consists of 17 residues. CDR3 sequence (DNA): TGTGCCAGCAGCCAAGGCCAGGGGATCAGGGGAAGGAATGAGCAGTTCTTC. Its translation: CASSQGQGIRGRNEQFF.

V gene TRBV19 combines with J gene TRBJ1-1, with no clear D. Germline assignment: CDR1 LNHDA and CDR2 SQIVND (reference sequence). The CDR3 sequence is 13 residues long. V gave up 5 bases and J gave up 7 bases, with 14 bases separating them. The DNA of the CDR3 is TGTGCCAGTAGTCATCTAGACCCCAATGAAGCTTTCTTT. Translating gives CASSHLDPNEAFF.

The gene calls are TRBV25-1 and TRBJ2-5; D is possibly TRBD1 (5 bases). CDR1 is MGHDK, CDR2 SYGVNS, per germline. V was pared by 3 bases and J by 3 bases, with 11 bases between. The CDR3 loop spans 14 amino acids. The CDR3 coding sequence is TGTGCCAGCAGTGAGTGGCAGGGCGAAGAGACCCAGTACTTC. This translates into CASSEWQGEETQYF.

This chain joins TRBV5-4 and TRBJ1-6, with a weak D call TRBD1 (6 bases). Between the trimmed V and J ends, which lost 3 bases and 5 bases, there was a span of 9 bases. The CDR3 runs to 14 residues. Germline assignment: CDR1 SGHNT and CDR2 YYREEE (reference sequence). CDR3 DNA sequence: TGTGCCAGCAGCTCCCAGGGGAATAATTCACCCCTCCACTTT. Its translation: CASSSQGNNSPLHF.